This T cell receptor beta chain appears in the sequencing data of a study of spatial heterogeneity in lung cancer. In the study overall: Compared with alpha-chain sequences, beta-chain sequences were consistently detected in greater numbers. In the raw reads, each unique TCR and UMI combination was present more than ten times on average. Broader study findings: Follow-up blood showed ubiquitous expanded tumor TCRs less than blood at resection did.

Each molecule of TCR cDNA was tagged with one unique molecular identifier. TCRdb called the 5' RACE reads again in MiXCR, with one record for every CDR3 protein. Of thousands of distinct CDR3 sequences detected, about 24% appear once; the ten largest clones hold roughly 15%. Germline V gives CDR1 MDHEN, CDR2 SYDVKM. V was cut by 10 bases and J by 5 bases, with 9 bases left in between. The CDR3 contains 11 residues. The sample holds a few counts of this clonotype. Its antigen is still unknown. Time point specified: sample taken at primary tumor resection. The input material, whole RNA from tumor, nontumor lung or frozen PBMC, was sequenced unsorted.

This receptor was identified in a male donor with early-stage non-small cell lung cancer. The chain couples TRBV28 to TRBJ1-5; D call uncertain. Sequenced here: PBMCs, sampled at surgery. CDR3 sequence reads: CATNGDQPQHF. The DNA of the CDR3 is TGTGCCACGAACGGCGATCAGCCCCAGCATTTT.